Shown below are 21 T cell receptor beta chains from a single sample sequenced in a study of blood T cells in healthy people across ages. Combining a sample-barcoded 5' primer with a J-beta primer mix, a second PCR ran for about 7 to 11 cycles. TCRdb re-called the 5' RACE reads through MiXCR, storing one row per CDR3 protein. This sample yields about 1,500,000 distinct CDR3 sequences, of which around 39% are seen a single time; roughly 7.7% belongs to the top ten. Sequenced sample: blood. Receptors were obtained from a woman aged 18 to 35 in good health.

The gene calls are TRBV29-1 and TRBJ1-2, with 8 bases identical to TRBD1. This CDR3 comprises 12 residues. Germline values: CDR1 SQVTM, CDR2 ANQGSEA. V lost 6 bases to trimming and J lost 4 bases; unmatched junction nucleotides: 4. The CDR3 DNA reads TGCAGCGTGCGGACAGGGCTCTATGGCTACACCTTC. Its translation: CSVRTGLYGYTF.

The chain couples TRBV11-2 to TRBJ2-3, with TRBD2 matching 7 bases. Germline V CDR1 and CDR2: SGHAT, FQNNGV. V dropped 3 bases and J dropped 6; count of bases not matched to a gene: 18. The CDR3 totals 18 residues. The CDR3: CASSLDREGNIFWDTQYF. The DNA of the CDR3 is TGTGCCAGCAGCTTGGATAGGGAGGGCAATATCTTTTGGGATACGCAGTATTTT.

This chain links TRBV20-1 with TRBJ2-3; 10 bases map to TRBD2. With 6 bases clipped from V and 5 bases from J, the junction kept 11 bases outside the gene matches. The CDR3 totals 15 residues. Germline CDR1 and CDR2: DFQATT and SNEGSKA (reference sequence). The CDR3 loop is CSAPDSGRQGDTQYF. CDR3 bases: TGCAGTGCGCCTGATAGCGGGAGGCAGGGAGATACGCAGTATTTT.

CDR3 bases: TGTGCCAGCAGCTTATCCGGGACAGGGGGCTTCCCCCTCCACTTT. Protein sequence: CASSLSGTGGFPLHF. The chain has TRBV7-2 and TRBJ1-6; the match to TRBD1 covers 12 bases. The CDR3 consists of 15 residues. Trimming removed 2 bases from V and 13 bases from J; junction bases left unmatched: 6. Germline V gene lookup returns CDR1 SGHTA and CDR2 FQGNSA.

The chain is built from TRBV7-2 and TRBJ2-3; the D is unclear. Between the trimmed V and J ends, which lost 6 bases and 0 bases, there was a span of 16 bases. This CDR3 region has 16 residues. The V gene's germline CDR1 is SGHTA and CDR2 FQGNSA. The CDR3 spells CASSSGPTLSTDTQYF. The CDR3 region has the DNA TGTGCCAGCAGTAGTGGACCCACTCTAAGCACAGATACGCAGTATTTT.

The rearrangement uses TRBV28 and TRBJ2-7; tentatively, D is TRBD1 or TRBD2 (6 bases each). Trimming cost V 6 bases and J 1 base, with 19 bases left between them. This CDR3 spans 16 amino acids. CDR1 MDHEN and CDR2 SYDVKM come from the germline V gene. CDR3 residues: CASSSREGGLSYEQYF. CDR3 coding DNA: TGTGCCAGCAGCTCCAGAGAGGGGGGACTGTCCTACGAGCAGTACTTC.

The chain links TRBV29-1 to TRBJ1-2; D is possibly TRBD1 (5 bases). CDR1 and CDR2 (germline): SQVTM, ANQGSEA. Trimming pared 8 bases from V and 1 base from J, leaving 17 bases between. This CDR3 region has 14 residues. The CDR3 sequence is CSLGDSEINYGYTF. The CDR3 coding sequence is TGCAGCCTGGGGGACTCTGAGATTAACTATGGCTACACCTTC. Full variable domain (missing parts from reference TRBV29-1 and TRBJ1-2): SAVISQKPSRDICQRGTSLTIQCQVDSQVTMMFWYRQQPGQSLTLIATANQGSEATYESGFVIDKFPISRPNLTFSTLTVSNMSPEDSSIYLCSLGDSEINYGYTFGSGTRLTVV.

CDR3 residues: CASSTGEHSPLHF. The CDR3 bases are TGTGCCAGCAGCACAGGGGAGCATTCACCCCTCCACTTT. This chain joins TRBV6-2 or TRBV6-3 and TRBJ1-6; the match to TRBD1 covers 7 bases. This CDR3 spans 13 amino acids. Trimming took 6 bases from V and 8 from J; bases not matched to a gene: 4. Germline assignment: CDR1 MNHEY and CDR2 SVGEGT.

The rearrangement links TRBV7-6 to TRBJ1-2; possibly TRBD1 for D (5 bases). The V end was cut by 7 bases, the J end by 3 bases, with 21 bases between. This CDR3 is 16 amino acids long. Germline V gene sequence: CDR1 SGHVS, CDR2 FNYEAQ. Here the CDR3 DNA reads TGTGCCAGCACCCTGGCGCACAAGGGGAAGGACTATGGCTACACCTTC. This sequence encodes CASTLAHKGKDYGYTF. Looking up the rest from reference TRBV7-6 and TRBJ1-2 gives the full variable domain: GAGVSQSPRYKVTKRGQDVALRCDPISGHVSLYWYRQALGQGPEFLTYFNYEAQQDKSGLPNDRFSAERPEGSISTLTIQRTEQRDSAMYRCASTLAHKGKDYGYTFGSGTRLTVV.

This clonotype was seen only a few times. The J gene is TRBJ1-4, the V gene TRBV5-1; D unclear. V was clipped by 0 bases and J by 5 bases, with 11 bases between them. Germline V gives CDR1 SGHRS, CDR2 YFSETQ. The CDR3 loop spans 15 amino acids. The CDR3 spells CASSLEELYNEKLFF. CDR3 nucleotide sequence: TGCGCCAGCAGCTTGGAGGAGCTCTACAATGAAAAACTGTTTTTT. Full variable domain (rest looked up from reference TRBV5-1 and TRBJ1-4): KAGVTQTPRYLIKTRGQQVTLSCSPISGHRSVSWYQQTPGQGLQFLFEYFSETQRNKGNFPGRFSGRQFSNSRSEMNVSTLELGDSALYLCASSLEELYNEKLFFGSGTQLSVL.

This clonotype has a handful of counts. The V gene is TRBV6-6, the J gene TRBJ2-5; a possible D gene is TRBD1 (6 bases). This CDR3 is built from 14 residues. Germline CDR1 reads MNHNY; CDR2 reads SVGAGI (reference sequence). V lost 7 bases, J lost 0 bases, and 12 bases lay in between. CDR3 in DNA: TGTGCCAGCATCCGGGACACAGACCAAGAGACCCAGTACTTC. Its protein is CASIRDTDQETQYF.

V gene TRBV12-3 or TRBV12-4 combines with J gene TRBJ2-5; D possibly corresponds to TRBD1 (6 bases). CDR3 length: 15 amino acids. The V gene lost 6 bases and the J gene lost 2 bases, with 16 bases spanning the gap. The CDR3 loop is CASSSGQRRQETQYF. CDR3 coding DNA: TGTGCCAGCAGCTCTGGACAGAGGAGACAAGAGACCCAGTACTTC.

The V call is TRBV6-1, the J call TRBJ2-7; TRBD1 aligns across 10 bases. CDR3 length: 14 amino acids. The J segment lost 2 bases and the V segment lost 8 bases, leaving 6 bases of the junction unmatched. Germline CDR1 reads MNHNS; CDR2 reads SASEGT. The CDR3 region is CASYAGTGAYEQYF. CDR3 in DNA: TGTGCCAGCTATGCCGGGACAGGGGCCTACGAGCAGTACTTC.

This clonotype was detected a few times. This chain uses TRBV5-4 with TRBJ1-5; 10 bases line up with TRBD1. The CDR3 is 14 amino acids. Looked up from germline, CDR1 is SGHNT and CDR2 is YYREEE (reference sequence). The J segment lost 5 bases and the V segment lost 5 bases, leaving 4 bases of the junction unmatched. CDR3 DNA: TGTGCCAGCAGTTCGGACAGGGGGGATCAGCCCCAGCATTTT. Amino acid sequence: CASSSDRGDQPQHF.

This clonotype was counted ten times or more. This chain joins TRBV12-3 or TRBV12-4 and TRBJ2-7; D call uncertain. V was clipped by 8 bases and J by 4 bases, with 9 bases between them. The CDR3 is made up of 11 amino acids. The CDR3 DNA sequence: TGTGCCAGCGCTACCTGGTACGAGCAGTACTTC. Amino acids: CASATWYEQYF.

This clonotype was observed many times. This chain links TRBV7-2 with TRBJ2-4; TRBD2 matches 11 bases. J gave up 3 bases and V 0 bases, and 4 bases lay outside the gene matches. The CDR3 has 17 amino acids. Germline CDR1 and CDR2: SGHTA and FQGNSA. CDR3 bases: TGTGCCAGCAGCTTAGCTAGCGGGAGGGCCCTCAAAAACATTCAGTACTTC. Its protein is CASSLASGRALKNIQYF.

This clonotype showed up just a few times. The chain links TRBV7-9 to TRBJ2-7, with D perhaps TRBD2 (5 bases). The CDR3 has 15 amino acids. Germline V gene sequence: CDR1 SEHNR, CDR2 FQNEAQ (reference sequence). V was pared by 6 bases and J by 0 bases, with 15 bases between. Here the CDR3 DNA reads TGTGCCAGCAGTTACTTTGAGGGTCACTCCTACGAGCAGTACTTC. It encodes CASSYFEGHSYEQYF. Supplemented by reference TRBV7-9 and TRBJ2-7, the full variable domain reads DTGVSQNPRHKITKRGQNVTFRCDPISEHNRLYWYRQTLGQGPEFLTYFQNEAQLEKSRLLSDRFSAERPKGSFSTLEIQRTEQGDSAMYLCASSYFEGHSYEQYFGPGTRLTVT.

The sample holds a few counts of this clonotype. The CDR3 sequence: CASSYLTPRNSPLHF. The DNA of the CDR3 is TGTGCCAGCAGTTATCTTACTCCCCGAAATTCACCCCTCCACTTT. The chain has TRBV6-5 and TRBJ1-6; D is unresolved. V dropped 3 bases and J dropped 7 bases, with 13 bases sitting between them. The CDR3 totals 15 residues. From germline, CDR1 is MNHEY and CDR2 SVGAGI.

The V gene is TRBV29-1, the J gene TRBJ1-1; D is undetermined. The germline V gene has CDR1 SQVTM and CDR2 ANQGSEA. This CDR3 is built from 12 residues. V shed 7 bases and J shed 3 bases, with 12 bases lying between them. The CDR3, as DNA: TGCAGCGGAGGAGAGCAGTACACTGAAGCTTTCTTT. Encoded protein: CSGGEQYTEAFF.

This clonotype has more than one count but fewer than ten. The CDR3 sequence is CASSQDRPSGQETQYF. CDR3 in DNA: TGTGCCAGCAGCCAAGATCGGCCCAGCGGGCAAGAGACCCAGTACTTC. J is TRBJ2-5 and V is TRBV4-2; TRBD2 is a possible D gene (6 bases). The CDR3 is 16 residues long. V dropped 0 bases and J dropped 2 bases, with 13 bases sitting between them. Germline lookup yields CDR1 LGHNA and CDR2 YNFKEQ.

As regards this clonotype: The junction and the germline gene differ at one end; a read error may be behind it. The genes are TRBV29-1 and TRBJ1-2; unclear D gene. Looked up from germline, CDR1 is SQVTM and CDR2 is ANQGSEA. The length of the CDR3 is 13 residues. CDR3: CSVYGGSAYSYTF. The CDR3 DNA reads TGCAGCGTCTACGGTGGGTCCGCCTATAGCTACACCTTC. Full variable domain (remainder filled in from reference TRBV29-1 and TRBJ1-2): SAVISQKPSRDICQRGTSLTIQCQVDSQVTMMFWYRQQPGQSLTLIATANQGSEATYESGFVIDKFPISRPNLTFSTLTVSNMSPEDSSIYLCSVYGGSAYSYTFGSGTRLTVV.